This T cell receptor (beta chain) originates from a study of T cell changes during pregnancy in multiple sclerosis. In germline, CDR1 is ENHRY, CDR2 SYGVKD. The CDR3 spans 17 residues. V gave up 4 bases and J gave up 5 bases, with 24 bases separating them. The repertoire was sequenced with immunoSEQ multiplex PCR; TCRdb's copy has only in-frame clones and lacks some. This sample carries approximately 74,000 clones, around nine tenths of them seen once, and the ten largest clones take less than 4%. The source material was peripheral blood, sampled before pregnancy. The receptor was isolated from a female donor with multiple sclerosis, enrolled in a pregnancy study. This chain uses TRBV10-3 with TRBJ2-7, with D maybe TRBD1 (7 bases). The CDR3, as DNA: TGTGCCATCAGTGGGAGGGACAGACTCGCCTGGGACCACGAGCAGTACTTC. It specifies CAISGRDRLAWDHEQYF.